The clone carrying this T cell receptor (beta chain) was recorded once. These data come from a study of OX40 agonist ivuxolimab in advanced cancers. Method: immunoSEQ multiplex PCR; TCRdb's copy keeps in-frame clones and lacks some. Of 80,000 or so clones listed, more than 85% are singletons. Germline loops: CDR1 SNHLY, CDR2 FYNNEI. The ends were cut back, 8 bases at V and 3 bases at J, with 8 bases in the middle. This CDR3 has 11 amino acids. The rearrangement uses TRBV2 and TRBJ2-7; D not resolved. The source of this sequence is an adult with an advanced solid tumor such as melanoma, head and neck, liver or kidney cancer. This material consisted of CD4+ or CD8+ T cells sorted from blood, taken in a trial of the OX40 agonist ivuxolimab. The CDR3 DNA reads as TGTGCCAGCTCCCCGCGCTACGAGCAGTACTTC. Residues: CASSPRYEQYF.